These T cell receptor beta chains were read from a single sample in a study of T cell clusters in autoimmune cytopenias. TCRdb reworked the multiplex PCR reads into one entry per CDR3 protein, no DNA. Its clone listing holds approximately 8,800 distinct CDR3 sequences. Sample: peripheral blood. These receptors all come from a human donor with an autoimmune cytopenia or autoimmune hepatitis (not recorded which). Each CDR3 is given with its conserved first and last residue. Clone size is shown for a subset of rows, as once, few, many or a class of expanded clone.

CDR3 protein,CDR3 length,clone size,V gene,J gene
CASSLGLASILHEQFF,16,medium-sized,TRBV5-6,TRBJ2-1
CASSLTRANEKLFF,14,medium-sized,TRBV27,TRBJ1-4
CAIPPGGKLFF,11,medium-sized,TRBV27,TRBJ1-4
CASRQRDRDRTF,12,.,TRBV12-3/TRBV12-4,TRBJ1-2
CASNRAVLNSPLHF,14,medium-sized,TRBV19,TRBJ1-6
CASSLPGLGYEKLFF,15,.,TRBV18,TRBJ1-4
CASSAGLTSSYNEQFF,16,.,TRBV7-9,TRBJ2-1
CASSPDSNQPQHF,13,.,TRBV18,TRBJ1-5
CASSWPGRSAETQYF,15,.,TRBV6-5,TRBJ2-5
CASSLWGTGTSSTDTQYF,18,medium-sized,TRBV11-1,TRBJ2-3
CASAWDGQGTGELFF,15,medium-sized,TRBV11-1,TRBJ2-2
CATSRGILLNEQFF,14,medium-sized,TRBV15,TRBJ2-1
CAITRDRTRDEQFF,14,.,TRBV10-3,TRBJ2-1
CASSFSSGANVLTF,14,medium-sized,TRBV27,TRBJ2-6
CASTWTVNTEAFF,13,medium-sized,TRBV19,TRBJ1-1
CASSFTFLTEAFF,13,.,TRBV27,TRBJ1-1
CASSLVPPRRAFF,13,.,TRBV5-1,TRBJ1-1
CAREQPQENTEAFF,14,.,TRBV6-4,TRBJ1-1
CASSFIREVEIQYF,14,.,TRBV27,TRBJ2-5
CASSGVPGYEQYF,13,.,TRBV19,TRBJ2-7
CASSTIGELFF,11,medium-sized,TRBV6-5,TRBJ2-2
CASSPGTGGMRSNQPQHF,18,.,TRBV6-1,TRBJ1-5
CSVPRGSSSYNEQFF,15,medium-sized,TRBV29-1,TRBJ2-1
CASTLGPAGFVTGELFF,17,.,TRBV5-4,TRBJ2-2
CASSFYPGDTQYF,13,.,TRBV11-2,TRBJ2-3
CASIPGQGETQYF,13,medium-sized,TRBV6-1,TRBJ2-5
CASSEWDRRGEKLFF,15,medium-sized,TRBV6-1,TRBJ1-4
CASKARGSDNSPLHF,15,.,TRBV12-3/TRBV12-4,TRBJ1-6
CASSPSVSAGTDTQYF,16,medium-sized,TRBV18,TRBJ2-3
CASSITSGRYNEQFF,15,medium-sized,TRBV19,TRBJ2-1
CASSFATNQPQHF,13,.,TRBV27,TRBJ1-5
CSVEDRGSYNEQFF,14,medium-sized,TRBV29-1,TRBJ2-1
CASRRRQEGNQPQHF,15,.,TRBV6-5,TRBJ1-5
CASSPTGDNEQYF,13,.,TRBV18,TRBJ2-7
CASSITGRGNIQYF,14,.,TRBV19,TRBJ2-4
CASSNRDSPDTQYF,14,medium-sized,TRBV11-1,TRBJ2-3
CASSPGTAEAFF,12,.,TRBV13,TRBJ1-1
CASSSPRVIAYEQYF,15,.,TRBV6-2/TRBV6-3,TRBJ2-7
CATSRDGTEGGEQFF,15,medium-sized,TRBV15,TRBJ2-1
CASSLRDTLSGNTIYF,16,.,TRBV19,TRBJ1-3
CASSFRIAGGDTGELFF,17,.,TRBV11-2,TRBJ2-2
CASSVGRTGELFF,13,medium-sized,TRBV19,TRBJ2-2
CASSQLANEQFF,12,.,TRBV7-9,TRBJ2-1
CAIQPENTDTQYF,13,.,TRBV10-3,TRBJ2-3
CASKKREEYEQFF,13,.,TRBV7-9,TRBJ2-1
CASTLNRLSGNTIYF,15,.,TRBV6-1,TRBJ1-3
CASTMGDRVEQYF,13,.,TRBV28,TRBJ2-7
CAISDPSGYEQYF,13,medium-sized,TRBV10-3,TRBJ2-7